The 5 T cell receptor beta chains listed next were all sequenced from one sample in a study of T cells in Graves' hyperthyroidism and ophthalmopathy. Amplification targeted TCR beta CDR3 regions from RNA transcripts. First-round RT-PCR targeting the TCR CDR3 was performed with the HTBI primer set. MiXCR, applied by TCRdb to the multiplex PCR reads, yields one record per CDR3 protein. The data show 450,000 to 700,000 distinct CDR3 sequences, about 45% seen once. Sequencing was carried out using peripheral blood or thyroid tissue (not recorded which). The receptors here all came from a woman in her late teens or twenties with Graves' hyperthyroidism.

The gene calls are TRBV7-2 and TRBJ1-5, with TRBD1 identical over 10 bases. The CDR3 is made up of 17 amino acids. CDR1 and CDR2 (germline): SGHTA, FQGNSA. J lost 1 base, V lost 6 bases, and 9 bases had no gene match. The CDR3 nucleotides are TGTGCCAGCAGTTTAAAGGGGACAGGGGAAAGCAATCAGCCCCAGCATTTT. Residues: CASSLKGTGESNQPQHF.

This clonotype appeared many times. The genes are TRBV12-5 and TRBJ2-5; the D is unclear. Trimming removed 1 base at V and 7 bases at J, with 10 bases between. This CDR3 has 13 residues. The germline V gene has CDR1 LGHNT and CDR2 FRNRAP. In DNA, the CDR3 is TGTGCTAGTGGTTTGGGTAGTTATGGGACCCAGTACTTC. It specifies CASGLGSYGTQYF.

A few counts support this clonotype. The chain uses TRBV12-3 or TRBV12-4 and TRBJ2-2, with TRBD1 matching 8 bases. This CDR3 contains 17 residues. V gave up 6 bases and J gave up 6 bases; unmatched junction bases: 15. This CDR3 is CASRLDRAAPSPGELFF. CDR3 DNA sequence: TGTGCCAGCAGATTGGACAGGGCAGCACCCTCGCCCGGGGAGCTGTTTTTT.

Concerning this clonotype itself: The conserved final phenylalanine or tryptophan is absent from the CDR3, which likely points to a read error. It is unclear where the CDR3 begins or ends on the DNA, so no DNA is shown, and the CDR3 is as TCRdb lists it. The chain recombines TRBV15 with TRBJ2-6. The CDR3 region is 10 residues in length, termini included. Germline values: CDR1 LNHNV, CDR2 YYDKDF (reference sequence). This CDR3 is CATSRSPSTS.

This chain joins TRBV15 and TRBJ1-2, with 7 bases that match TRBD1. The CDR3 runs to 14 residues. Germline CDR1 and CDR2: LNHNV and YYDKDF (reference sequence). J lost 6 bases, V lost 2 bases, and 6 bases had no gene match. The DNA for the CDR3 is TGTGCCACCAGCAGATACGACAGGGCGGATGGCTACACCTTC. Its protein is CATSRYDRADGYTF.